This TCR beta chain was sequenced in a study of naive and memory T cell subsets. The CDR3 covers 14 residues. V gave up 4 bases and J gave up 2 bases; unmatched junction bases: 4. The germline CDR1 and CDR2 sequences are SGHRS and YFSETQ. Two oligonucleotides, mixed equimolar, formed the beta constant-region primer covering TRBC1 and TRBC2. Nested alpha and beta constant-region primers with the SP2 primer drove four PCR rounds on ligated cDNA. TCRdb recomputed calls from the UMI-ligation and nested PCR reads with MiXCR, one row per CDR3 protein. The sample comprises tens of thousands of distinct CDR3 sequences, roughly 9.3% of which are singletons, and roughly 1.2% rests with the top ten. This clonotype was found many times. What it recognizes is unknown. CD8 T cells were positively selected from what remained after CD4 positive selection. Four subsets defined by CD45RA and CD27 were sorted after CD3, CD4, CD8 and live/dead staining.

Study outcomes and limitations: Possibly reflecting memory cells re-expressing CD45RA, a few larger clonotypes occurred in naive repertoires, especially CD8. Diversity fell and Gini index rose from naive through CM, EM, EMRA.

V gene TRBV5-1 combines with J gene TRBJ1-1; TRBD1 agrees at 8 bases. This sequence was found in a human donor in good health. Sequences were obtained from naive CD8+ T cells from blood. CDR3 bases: TGCGCCAGCAGCCCCGGACAGGGTAACACTGAAGCTTTCTTT. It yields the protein CASSPGQGNTEAFF.